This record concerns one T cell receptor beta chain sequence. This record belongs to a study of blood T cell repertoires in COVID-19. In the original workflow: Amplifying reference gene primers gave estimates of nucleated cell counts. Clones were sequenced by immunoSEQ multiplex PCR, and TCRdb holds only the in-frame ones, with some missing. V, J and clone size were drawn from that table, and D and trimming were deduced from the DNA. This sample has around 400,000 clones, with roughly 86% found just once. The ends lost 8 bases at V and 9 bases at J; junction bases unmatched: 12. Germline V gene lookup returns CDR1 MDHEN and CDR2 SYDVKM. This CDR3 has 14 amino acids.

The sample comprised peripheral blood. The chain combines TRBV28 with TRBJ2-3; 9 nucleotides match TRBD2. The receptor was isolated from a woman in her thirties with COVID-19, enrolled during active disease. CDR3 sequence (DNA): TGTGCCAGCCTTGGGACTAGCCGCTTTTGGACGCAGTATTTT. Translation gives CASLGTSRFWTQYF.